This T cell receptor beta chain appears in the sequencing data of a study of blood T cell repertoires in COVID-19. Turning to the study itself: The cDNA or gDNA used as material had been derived from T cells, B-cell-depleted T cells, or PBMCs.

Here immunoSEQ multiplex PCR was the method, and the copy in TCRdb shows in-frame clones only, minus some. The table has around 240,000 clones, about 84% seen once. The CDR3 runs to 17 residues. Germline V lookup: CDR1 SNHLY, CDR2 FYNNEI. The V gene end was trimmed by 7 bases and the J gene end by 12 bases; junction bases not matched to a gene: 18. The chain couples TRBV2 to TRBJ2-1; 13 bases match TRBD2. The sample consisted of PBMCs or T cells enriched from blood (not recorded which). The receptor's source is a woman aged 45-65 years who had recovered from COVID-19. CDR3 region: CASTGLAGAFGKVGQFF. The CDR3 nucleotides read TGTGCCAGCACTGGACTAGCGGGAGCCTTCGGGAAAGTAGGGCAGTTCTTC.